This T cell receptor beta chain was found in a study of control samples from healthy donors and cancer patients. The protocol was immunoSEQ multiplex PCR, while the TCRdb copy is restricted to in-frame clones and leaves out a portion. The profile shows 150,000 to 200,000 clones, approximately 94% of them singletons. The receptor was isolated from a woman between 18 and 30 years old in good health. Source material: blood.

The CDR3 DNA reads as TGTGCCACCAGTGACCACCCAGGGGCAAGAGGCTACACCTTC. Its protein product is CATSDHPGARGYTF. The chain combines TRBV24-1 with TRBJ1-2; the D gene is possibly TRBD1 (6 bases). Germline V gives CDR1 KGHDR, CDR2 SFDVKD. V shed 4 bases and J shed 8 bases, with 16 bases lying between them. The CDR3 totals 14 residues.